The 9 T cell receptor beta chains reported below all come from one sample, sequenced in a study of cytomegalovirus exposure and HLA in healthy donors. A multiplex PCR was run with 60 Vbeta primers and 13 Jbeta primers. Libraries were prepared by immunoSEQ multiplex PCR; TCRdb keeps only in-frame clonotypes and omits some of them. Among about 140,000 clones listed, roughly three quarters were seen once. The material sequenced was PBMCs. Receptor source: a woman aged 50 to 60 in good health and CMV-seronegative.

The gene calls are TRBV7-9 and TRBJ1-1, with 8 bases that match TRBD1. The CDR3 totals 13 residues. V was clipped by 8 bases and J by 2 bases; unmatched bases: 4. The germline V gene encodes CDR1 SEHNR and CDR2 FQNEAQ (reference sequence). CDR3 bases: TGTGCCAGCTCGACAGGGGTTAACACTGAAGCTTTCTTT. This gives the protein CASSTGVNTEAFF.

This rearrangement joins TRBV10-3 to TRBJ2-3, with 10 bases that match TRBD1. Germline CDR1 is ENHRY and CDR2 is SYGVKD. Losses at the gene ends were 4 bases for V and 4 bases for J; bases not matched to a gene: 8. The CDR3 has 16 residues. The CDR3 sequence: CAISVSGTGAADTQYF. The CDR3 bases are TGTGCCATCAGTGTTTCCGGGACAGGGGCCGCAGATACGCAGTATTTT.

This sequence joins TRBV30 and TRBJ1-3; D remains unclear. The CDR3 is 11 residues long. The V end lost 5 bases, the J end lost 4 bases, and 6 bases lay between the germline ends. The germline V gene encodes CDR1 GTSNPN and CDR2 SVGIG (reference sequence). CDR3 sequence reads: CAWGQGNTIYF. CDR3 nucleotide sequence: TGTGCCTGGGGCCAGGGAAACACCATATATTTT. The entire variable domain, with the rest obtained from reference TRBV30 and TRBJ1-3, is as follows: SQTIHQWPATLVQPVGSPLSLECTVEGTSNPNLYWYRQAAGRGLQLLFYSVGIGQISSEVPQNLSASRPQDRQFILSSKKLLLSDSGFYLCAWGQGNTIYFGEGSWLTVV.

The chain combines TRBV11-2 with TRBJ2-1; 10 positions agree with TRBD1. V trimming: 8 bases; J trimming: 7 bases; junction bases outside the gene matches: 8. The germline gives CDR1 SGHAT, CDR2 FQNNGV. This CDR3 has 14 amino acids. The CDR3: CASVGQGFMNEQFF. The CDR3 DNA follows: TGTGCCAGCGTGGGACAGGGGTTCATGAATGAGCAGTTCTTC.

This clone was seen only once. The chain is built from TRBV29-1 and TRBJ1-5; possible D gene TRBD1, 5 bases. Per the germline V gene, CDR1 is SQVTM and CDR2 is ANQGSEA. The CDR3 has 12 residues. Trimming stripped 2 bases from V and 7 bases from J, with 9 bases between. CDR3 sequence reads: CSVEQGGQPQHF. The CDR3 region has the DNA TGCAGCGTTGAACAGGGCGGCCAGCCCCAGCATTTT.

This chain links TRBV21-1 with TRBJ1-5. TRBV21-1 is a pseudogene segment. The CDR3 contains 14 residues. For the CDR3, the DNA is TGTGCCAGCACAGGAACTCAAGAGGGTCAGCCCCAGCATTTT. Translation: CASTGTQEGQPQHF.

This clone was recorded a few times. V gene TRBV6-5 combines with J gene TRBJ1-2, with D unresolved. In germline, CDR1 is MNHEY, CDR2 SVGAGI. The CDR3 is 13 residues long. V lost 6 bases to trimming and J lost 5 bases, with 13 bases between them. This CDR3 is CASRQMGVYGYTF. The CDR3 region has the DNA TGTGCCAGCAGACAAATGGGAGTTTATGGCTACACCTTC.

On this clone: One end of the junction varies from germline; a read error may be responsible. The chain links TRBV6-6 to TRBJ2-2; 9 bases map to TRBD1. CDR3 size: 16 residues. Germline V gene lookup returns CDR1 MNHNY and CDR2 SVGAGI (reference sequence). The CDR3 protein is CASSHSGQGGFGELFF. The CDR3 region has the DNA TGTGCCAGCAGTCACTCGGGACAGGGAGGTTTCGGGGAGCTGTTTTTT.

The chain combines TRBV15 with TRBJ1-1; no clear D gene. CDR1 is LNHNV and CDR2 is YYDKDF in the germline V gene (reference sequence). There are 16 residues in the CDR3. V lost 1 base, J lost 0 bases, and 12 bases lay in between. This CDR3 is CATSRGTARLNTEAFF. DNA for the CDR3: TGTGCCACCAGCAGAGGAACTGCAAGATTGAACACTGAAGCTTTCTTT.